This TCR beta chain was obtained from a study of shared clonotypes between healthy human individuals. Across the study: Donors, aged 18 to 49, were two women and a few men. For every donor, three CD4 naive, three CD4 memory, two CD8 naive and one CD8 memory plates were used.

Each of the donors was a healthy adult who was HIV-negative and had not had a recent acute infection or vaccination. The CDR3 is made up of 16 amino acids. V was trimmed by 0 bases and J by 0 bases, leaving 8 bases between them. The germline CDR1 and CDR2 sequences are LGHNA and YNFKEQ. Each cell subset's genomic DNA was divided evenly among several immunoSEQ plates. Produced via immunoSEQ multiplex PCR; TCRdb's table is partial and in-frame only. The repertoire consists of about 1.1 million clones, with about 80% occurring once and the leading ten covering approximately 0.5%. The receptor comes from a man aged 18 to 35 in good health. Some clones in this sample may be carry-over from other donors' samples. Material for sequencing was memory CD4+ T cells from PBMCs. Stated subset: CD45RA-negative fraction. The gene calls are TRBV4-2 and TRBJ2-2; TRBD2 is a possible D gene (5 bases). The CDR3 nucleotides are TGTGCCAGCAGCCAAGAAGTGGGAGCGAACACCGGGGAGCTGTTTTTT. This translates into CASSQEVGANTGELFF.